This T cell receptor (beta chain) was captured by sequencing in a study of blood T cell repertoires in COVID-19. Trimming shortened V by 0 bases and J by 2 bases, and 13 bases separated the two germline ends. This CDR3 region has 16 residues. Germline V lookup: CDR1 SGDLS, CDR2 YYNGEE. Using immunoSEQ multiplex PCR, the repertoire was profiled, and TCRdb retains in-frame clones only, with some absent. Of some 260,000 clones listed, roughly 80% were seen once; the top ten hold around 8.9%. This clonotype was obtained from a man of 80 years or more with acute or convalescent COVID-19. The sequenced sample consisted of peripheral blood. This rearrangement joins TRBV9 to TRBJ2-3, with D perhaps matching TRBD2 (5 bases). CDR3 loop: CASSVGVADSTDTQYF. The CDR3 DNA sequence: TGTGCCAGCAGCGTAGGGGTGGCGGACTCCACAGATACGCAGTATTTT.